These 19 T cell receptor beta chains were sequenced from one sample in a study of regulatory T cells in long-lasting Graves disease. Time point of the sample: newly diagnosed GD, antithyroid drugs for less than 3 months. Extracted PBMC RNA gave rise to the TCR library. Researchers made TCR beta libraries by using iRepertoire HTBI primers and running Arm-PCR on CDR3 regions. TCRdb reprocessed the multiplex PCR reads with MiXCR, giving one entry per CDR3 protein. The table shows over 450,000 distinct CDR3 sequences, with 12% occurring only once. Separately, the same data were catalogued under a study of T cells in Graves' hyperthyroidism and ophthalmopathy.

This sample comprised peripheral blood mononuclear cells (PBMCs), obtained at new diagnosis, from a patient treated with antithyroid drugs. The receptor set was obtained from a woman aged 25 to 45 with Graves disease.

There are many counts of this clonotype. The rearrangement links TRBV19 to TRBJ2-2, with 12 bases that match TRBD2. The V segment lost 7 bases and the J segment 6 bases; nucleotides outside the gene matches: 9. Germline assignment: CDR1 LNHDA and CDR2 SQIVND (reference sequence). This CDR3 region has 16 residues. This CDR3 is CASTRTSGVSSGELFF. CDR3 in DNA: TGTGCCAGTACCAGGACTAGCGGGGTCTCCTCCGGGGAGCTGTTTTTT.

This clonotype has at least ten counts. V usage is TRBV11-3 and J usage is TRBJ1-2; 8 bases map to TRBD1. V gave up 1 base and J gave up 4 bases; unmatched junction bases: 11. In germline, CDR1 is SGHNT, CDR2 YENEEA. The CDR3 length is 17 residues. Written as DNA, the CDR3 is TGTGCCAGCAGCTTAGTGTGGACAGGGAAGGTTTCCTATGGCTACACCTTC. This sequence encodes CASSLVWTGKVSYGYTF. The full variable domain, its missing parts supplied by reference TRBV11-3 and TRBJ1-2, is EAGVVQSPRYKIIEKKQPVAFWCNPISGHNTLYWYLQNLGQGPELLIRYENEEAVDDSQLPKDRFSAERLKGVDSTLKIQPAELGDSAVYLCASSLVWTGKVSYGYTFGSGTRLTVV.

This clonotype showed up many times. The CDR3 nucleotides are TGTGCCAGCAGGGACAGAGGTGGAAACACCATATATTTT. This translates into CASRDRGGNTIYF. The J gene is TRBJ1-3, the V gene TRBV28; D is possibly TRBD1 (6 bases). This CDR3 comprises 13 residues. Trimming removed 6 bases at V and 3 bases at J, with 9 bases between. The germline gives CDR1 MDHEN, CDR2 SYDVKM.

V and J are TRBV18 and TRBJ2-3, with TRBD2 matching 10 bases. V lost 3 bases to trimming and J lost 6 bases; unmatched junction nucleotides: 6. The CDR3 spans 15 residues. Germline V lookup: CDR1 KGHSH, CDR2 LQKENI. The DNA of the CDR3 is TGTGCCAGCTCACCCAAACCGGGACTAGCGGATACGCAGTATTTT. It yields the protein CASSPKPGLADTQYF. Full variable domain (rest looked up from reference TRBV18 and TRBJ2-3): NAGVMQNPRHLVRRRGQEARLRCSPMKGHSHVYWYRQLPEEGLKFMVYLQKENIIDESGMPKERFSAEFPKEGPSILRIQQVVRGDSAAYFCASSPKPGLADTQYFGPGTRLTVL.

This clonotype was counted many times. V gene TRBV29-1 combines with J gene TRBJ1-6; the D gene is possibly TRBD1 (6 bases). The CDR3 has 14 amino acids. V was shortened by 6 bases and J by 4 bases, with 13 bases between the two germline ends. CDR1 and CDR2 (germline): SQVTM, ANQGSEA. CDR3 nucleotides: TGCAGCGTCCTACAGGGTGGTTATAATTCACCCCTCCACTTT. It encodes CSVLQGGYNSPLHF. The variable domain in full, completed from reference TRBV29-1 and TRBJ1-6, reads SAVISQKPSRDICQRGTSLTIQCQVDSQVTMMFWYRQQPGQSLTLIATANQGSEATYESGFVIDKFPISRPNLTFSTLTVSNMSPEDSSIYLCSVLQGGYNSPLHFGNGTRLTVT.

On this clonotype: It may be a read error: a sequence one base away is much more abundant. The gene calls are TRBV7-9 and TRBJ2-3; D unresolved. CDR3 size: 13 residues. CDR1 is SEHNR and CDR2 is FQNEAQ in the germline V gene (reference sequence). The V end was cut by 0 bases, the J end by 2 bases, with 3 bases between. Here the CDR3 DNA reads TGTGCCAGCAGCTTAGCAAACACAGATACGCAGTATTTT. It specifies CASSLANTDTQYF.

This clonotype has ten or more counts. The chain is built from TRBV28 and TRBJ1-4, with 8 nucleotides matching TRBD1. The length of the CDR3 is 15 residues. With V trimmed by 6 bases and J by 10 bases, 13 bases remained unmatched. CDR1 is MDHEN, CDR2 SYDVKM, per germline. The CDR3 reads CASSLVLGQGGKLFF. The CDR3 DNA reads TGTGCCAGCAGCTTAGTGCTTGGACAGGGAGGAAAACTGTTTTTT.

This clonotype was picked up many times. The chain employs TRBV11-2 and TRBJ2-1; 8 bases match TRBD2. The germline gives CDR1 SGHAT, CDR2 FQNNGV. Trimming removed 5 bases from V and 5 bases from J; junction bases left unmatched: 17. CDR3 size: 18 residues. In nucleotides, the CDR3 is TGTGCCAGCAGCCCAGGTGGTCCCAAAGCGGGAGAGAACAATGAGCAGTTCTTC. This gives the protein CASSPGGPKAGENNEQFF.

The table lists this clonotype with many counts. The chain has TRBV18 and TRBJ2-7, with D possibly matching TRBD2 (6 bases). Germline CDR1 reads KGHSH; CDR2 reads LQKENI. This CDR3 is built from 15 residues. The V end lost 3 bases, the J end lost 4 bases, and 16 bases lay between the germline ends. This CDR3 is CASSPLSGGGYEQYF. CDR3 nucleotides: TGTGCCAGCTCACCGCTCTCAGGCGGAGGGTACGAGCAGTACTTC. The variable domain in full, completed from reference TRBV18 and TRBJ2-7, reads NAGVMQNPRHLVRRRGQEARLRCSPMKGHSHVYWYRQLPEEGLKFMVYLQKENIIDESGMPKERFSAEFPKEGPSILRIQQVVRGDSAAYFCASSPLSGGGYEQYFGPGTRLTVT.

This clonotype was counted at least ten times. This rearrangement joins TRBV7-9 to TRBJ1-1; D is unresolved. This CDR3 is built from 11 residues. V lost 5 bases and J 11 bases, leaving 12 bases between the germline ends. Germline V gives CDR1 SEHNR, CDR2 FQNEAQ (reference sequence). The CDR3 nucleotides are TGTGCCAGCAGCCCCACTTCGTGGGCTTTCTTT. Its protein product is CASSPTSWAFF.

The chain joins TRBV5-1 to TRBJ1-1; possibly TRBD1 for D (6 bases). V lost 2 bases and J lost 5, with 16 bases in between. The CDR3 runs 15 residues. The V gene's germline CDR1 is SGHRS and CDR2 YFSETQ. The CDR3 sequence is CASSFDPQGSTEAFF. For the CDR3, the DNA is TGCGCCAGCAGCTTTGATCCGCAGGGGAGTACTGAAGCTTTCTTT.

This clonotype was detected ten times or more. V is TRBV11-2 and J is TRBJ2-1; D remains unclear. Trimming stripped 5 bases from V and 2 bases from J, with 16 bases between. The length of the CDR3 is 16 residues. The V gene's germline CDR1 is SGHAT and CDR2 FQNNGV. This CDR3 is CASSLSARSTYNEQFF. The CDR3 nucleotides are TGTGCCAGCAGCCTCTCCGCCAGGAGTACCTACAATGAGCAGTTCTTC.

This clonotype was counted ten times or more. The chain couples TRBV2 to TRBJ2-5; no reliable D call. The germline gives CDR1 SNHLY, CDR2 FYNNEI. The CDR3 is 14 residues long. The germline V and J ends were trimmed by 0 bases and 4 bases, with 9 bases remaining between them. CDR3 nucleotide sequence: TGTGCCAGCAGTGAAGCTTCCGGCGGAGAGACCCAGTACTTC. Translation gives CASSEASGGETQYF.

This clonotype was recorded many times. The chain has TRBV7-9 and TRBJ2-7, with TRBD2 matching 8 bases. The germline CDR1 and CDR2 sequences are SEHNR and FQNEAQ (reference sequence). Trimming took 2 bases from V and 4 from J; bases not matched to a gene: 16. There are 18 residues in the CDR3. The CDR3 nucleotides are TGTGCCAGCAGCTTAAGTTTTACGGGAGGGCCAAGGGGGTACGAGCAGTACTTC. This codes for CASSLSFTGGPRGYEQYF.

This clonotype appeared many times. The chain carries TRBV30 and TRBJ2-6; TRBD2 might be the D (6 bases). The CDR3 has 16 residues. V gave up 1 base and J gave up 4 bases, with 14 bases separating them. In germline, CDR1 is GTSNPN, CDR2 SVGIG (reference sequence). CDR3 nucleotides: TGTGCCTGGAGTGAGCTCGGGGGAACCGGGGCCAACGTCCTGACTTTC. It translates to CAWSELGGTGANVLTF.

This clonotype was observed a handful of times. The gene calls are TRBV20-1 and TRBJ1-2; unclear D gene. The CDR3 is made up of 14 amino acids. Per germline, CDR1 DFQATT and CDR2 SNEGSKA (reference sequence). V shed 3 bases and J shed 1 base, with 12 bases lying between them. The chain's CDR3 is CSASGSPLNYGYTF. CDR3 in DNA: TGCAGTGCTAGTGGGAGTCCCCTTAACTATGGCTACACCTTC.

This clonotype has just one count. The chain carries TRBV11-2 and TRBJ2-7; possibly TRBD2 for D (6 bases). This CDR3 has 15 amino acids. The V end was cut by 1 base, the J end by 2 bases, with 12 bases between. Germline CDR1 and CDR2: SGHAT and FQNNGV. The CDR3 loop is CASSLAASVAYEQYF. The CDR3 nucleotides are TGTGCCAGCAGCTTAGCCGCTAGCGTGGCCTACGAGCAGTACTTC. Supplemented by reference TRBV11-2 and TRBJ2-7, the full variable domain reads EAGVAQSPRYKIIEKRQSVAFWCNPISGHATLYWYQQILGQGPKLLIQFQNNGVVDDSQLPKDRFSAERLKGVDSTLKIQPAKLEDSAVYLCASSLAASVAYEQYFGPGTRLTVT.

This clonotype has more than one count but fewer than ten. The chain couples TRBV6-2 or TRBV6-3 to TRBJ2-5; D might be TRBD1 or TRBD2, each matching 5 bases. Germline CDR1 is MNHEY and CDR2 is SVGEGT. This CDR3 spans 15 amino acids. The germline V and J ends were trimmed by 7 bases and 5 bases, with 20 bases remaining between them. This chain's CDR3 is CASTKGTVPGETQYF. The CDR3, as DNA: TGTGCCAGCACTAAGGGGACGGTTCCGGGGGAGACCCAGTACTTC.

This clonotype was counted only a few times. The chain uses TRBV4-2 and TRBJ1-3; no firm D call. Germline V gene lookup returns CDR1 LGHNA and CDR2 YNFKEQ. V lost 4 bases and J lost 4, with 20 bases in between. CDR3 length: 17 residues. The CDR3 DNA sequence: TGTGCCAGCAGCCGGCCTCGTGAGTGGGAAATCGGAAACACCATATATTTT. This translates into CASSRPREWEIGNTIYF.